The 2 T cell receptor beta chains below were found in one sample sequenced in a study of T cells in Graves' hyperthyroidism and ophthalmopathy. RNA transcripts served as the template for amplifying TCR beta CDR3 regions. TCR CDR3 underwent first-round RT-PCR with the HTBI primer set. One entry per CDR3 protein results from TCRdb running MiXCR on the multiplex PCR reads. The sample lists about 480,000 distinct CDR3 sequences, around 15% occurring once. The source material was blood. The receptors here all came from a woman aged 18-29 years with Graves' hyperthyroidism.

This clonotype was recorded many times. The chain couples TRBV6-6 to TRBJ2-7; D remains ambiguous. CDR1 is MNHNY and CDR2 is SVGAGI in the germline V gene (reference sequence). The CDR3 extends over 14 amino acids. V was trimmed by 2 bases and J by 4 bases, leaving 12 bases between them. CDR3 nucleotides: TGTGCCAGCAGTTACATTTCTGGCCCATACGAGCAGTACTTC. Protein sequence: CASSYISGPYEQYF.

This clonotype was observed many times. The chain uses TRBV5-6 and TRBJ1-1, with a tentative D call TRBD1 (6 bases). The CDR3 is 16 amino acids. Germline assignment: CDR1 SGHDT and CDR2 YYEEEE. V was trimmed by 2 bases and J by 6 bases, leaving 20 bases between them. This CDR3 reads CASSFGWASTGSEAFF. CDR3 DNA: TGTGCCAGCAGCTTCGGCTGGGCTAGCACAGGGTCTGAAGCTTTCTTT. The whole variable domain, filled in from reference TRBV5-6 and TRBJ1-1, reads DAGVTQSPTHLIKTRGQQVTLRCSPKSGHDTVSWYQQALGQGPQFIFQYYEEEERQRGNFPDRFSGHQFPNYSSELNVNALLLGDSALYLCASSFGWASTGSEAFFGQGTRLTVV.